Below, 3 T cell receptor beta chains from the same sample are listed, as sequenced in a study of blood T cell repertoires in COVID-19 (TCRdb year 2020). Libraries were built with the immunoSEQ multiplex PCR assay. The table comes from immuneACCESS by way of TCRdb, which keeps in-frame sequences with V and J called. Part of the clones is missing from these tables; in studies checked, under half for an unresolved V gene and the rest for unknown reasons. Across this sample there are a few hundred thousand clones, with roughly nine tenths seen only once. Clones ranked in the top ten supply approximately 6% of the sample. Sequenced input: PBMCs or T cells enriched from blood (not recorded which). The receptors shown here come from a woman in her forties who had recovered from COVID-19.

V gene TRBV20-1 combines with J gene TRBJ1-5; D may be TRBD1 (5 bases). This CDR3 contains 15 residues. Germline-derived CDR1 and CDR2 are DFQATT and SNEGSKA (reference sequence). V lost 3 bases and J 3 bases, leaving 15 bases between the germline ends. The CDR3 sequence: CSASSRAHPNQPQHF. The CDR3 nucleotides read TGCAGTGCTAGTTCCAGGGCTCATCCCAATCAGCCCCAGCATTTT.

There are a few counts of this clone. The chain uses TRBV27 and TRBJ1-1; 7 bases map to TRBD1. Trimming took 8 bases from V and 0 from J; bases not matched to a gene: 18. CDR3 length equals 18 residues. Germline V lookup: CDR1 MNHEY, CDR2 SMNVEV (reference sequence). CDR3 nucleotide sequence: TGTGCCAGCCACCCCGGGGGGGGGACAGCTTTCATGAACACTGAAGCTTTCTTT. It yields the protein CASHPGGGTAFMNTEAFF.

Only one count was recorded for this clone. This chain uses TRBV7-2 with TRBJ2-1; possible D gene TRBD1, 5 bases. This CDR3 has 15 amino acids. CDR1 is SGHTA and CDR2 is FQGNSA in the germline V gene. V lost 4 bases and J 0 bases, leaving 10 bases between the germline ends. The CDR3 reads CASSSQGGSYNEQFF. In nucleotides, the CDR3 is TGTGCCAGCAGCTCCCAGGGCGGCTCCTACAATGAGCAGTTCTTC.